Listed here are 21 T cell receptor beta chains from one sample, sequenced in a study of OX40 agonist ivuxolimab in advanced cancers. Assay: immunoSEQ multiplex PCR; the TCRdb copy retains only in-frame clones and omits some. The sample has about 96,000 clones, 90% seen once. The material sequenced was CD4+ or CD8+ T cells sorted from blood, taken in a trial of the OX40 agonist ivuxolimab. The source of these receptors is an adult with an advanced solid tumor such as melanoma, head and neck, liver or kidney cancer.

The chain has TRBV7-2 and TRBJ2-4; 9 bases are shared with TRBD1. V lost 5 bases to trimming and J lost 8 bases; unmatched junction nucleotides: 7. This CDR3 has 14 residues. Germline CDR1 reads SGHTA; CDR2 reads FQGNSA. The CDR3 region has the DNA TGTGCCAGCAGCATGACAGGGGGGCGCGACATTCAGTACTTC. Translating it yields CASSMTGGRDIQYF.

The V and J genes are TRBV10-3 and TRBJ2-2; TRBD2 aligns across 11 bases. The length of the CDR3 is 18 residues. Germline CDR1 and CDR2: ENHRY and SYGVKD. Trimming cost V 6 bases and J 0 bases; bases outside gene matches: 9. This chain's CDR3 is CAIRDPGLADTNTGELFF. DNA for the CDR3: TGTGCCATCAGGGACCCGGGACTAGCGGATACGAACACCGGGGAGCTGTTTTTT.

V is TRBV11-3 and J is TRBJ2-7; D is uncertain. V dropped 4 bases and J dropped 6 bases, with 10 bases sitting between them. The V gene's germline CDR1 is SGHNT and CDR2 YENEEA. The CDR3 runs 12 residues. CDR3 sequence reads: CASSSHIGEQYF. The CDR3, as DNA: TGTGCCAGCAGCTCACACATCGGCGAGCAGTACTTC. The complete variable domain, with remaining parts taken from reference TRBV11-3 and TRBJ2-7, reads EAGVVQSPRYKIIEKKQPVAFWCNPISGHNTLYWYLQNLGQGPELLIRYENEEAVDDSQLPKDRFSAERLKGVDSTLKIQPAELGDSAVYLCASSSHIGEQYFGPGTRLTVT.

The gene calls are TRBV10-2 and TRBJ2-2; the match to TRBD2 covers 10 bases. The CDR3 extends over 16 amino acids. The junction had 6 bases not matched to a gene; V was cut back by 2 bases and J by 6 bases. Germline V gene data show CDR1 as WSHSY and CDR2 as SAAADI. CDR3 protein: CASSEPSGSFAGELFF. Written as DNA, the CDR3 is TGCGCCAGCAGTGAGCCTAGCGGGAGTTTCGCCGGGGAGCTGTTTTTT.

The J gene is TRBJ2-7, the V gene TRBV11-3; 13 nucleotides line up with TRBD2. The CDR3 runs 14 residues. V lost 5 bases to trimming and J lost 4 bases; unmatched junction nucleotides: 2. Looked up from germline, CDR1 is SGHNT and CDR2 is YENEEA. The CDR3 sequence: CASSTGLAGYEQYF. DNA of the CDR3: TGTGCCAGCAGCACGGGACTAGCGGGGTACGAGCAGTACTTC.

CDR3 region: CASSQEVGTVNSPLHF. The CDR3 DNA reads TGTGCCAGCAGCCAAGAGGTTGGGACGGTTAATTCACCCCTCCACTTT. J is TRBJ1-6 and V is TRBV4-2, with D tentatively TRBD1 (5 bases). The length of the CDR3 is 16 residues. The V end lost 0 bases, the J end lost 6 bases, and 12 bases lay between the germline ends. Germline V lookup: CDR1 LGHNA, CDR2 YNFKEQ.

This chain uses TRBV6-5 with TRBJ2-5, with D maybe TRBD2 (5 bases). Germline loops: CDR1 MNHEY, CDR2 SVGAGI. This CDR3 comprises 13 residues. Trimming took off 0 bases at V and 5 bases at J, with 7 bases between the two ends. The DNA of the CDR3 is TGTGCCAGCAGTTACTCGCGGAGGGAGACCCAGTACTTC. Amino acids: CASSYSRRETQYF.

The chain carries TRBV5-5 and TRBJ2-1; D might be TRBD1 (7 bases). Trimming removed 4 bases from V and 3 bases from J, with 11 bases in between. Per germline, CDR1 SGHKS and CDR2 YYEKEE (reference sequence). This CDR3 spans 14 amino acids. CDR3 nucleotide sequence: TGTGCCAGCAGCAGGGGGGACAGCTACAATGAGCAGTTCTTC. This encodes CASSRGDSYNEQFF.

The rearrangement uses TRBV28 and TRBJ1-4; D gene uncertain. V gave up 2 bases and J gave up 0 bases, with 10 bases separating them. The germline CDR1 and CDR2 sequences are MDHEN and SYDVKM. The CDR3 consists of 16 residues. CDR3: CASSLSGRATNEKLFF. The CDR3 coding sequence is TGTGCCAGCAGTTTAAGCGGGAGGGCAACTAATGAAAAACTGTTTTTT. The whole variable domain, filled in from reference TRBV28 and TRBJ1-4, reads DVKVTQSSRYLVKRTGEKVFLECVQDMDHENMFWYRQDPGLGLRLIYFSYDVKMKEKGDIPEGYSVSREKKERFSLILESASTNQTSMYLCASSLSGRATNEKLFFGSGTQLSVL.

V is TRBV9 and J is TRBJ2-5; D gene ambiguous. Germline CDR1 reads SGDLS; CDR2 reads YYNGEE. V lost 0 bases, J lost 4 bases, and 7 bases lay in between. CDR3 length: 13 amino acids. In nucleotides, the CDR3 is TGTGCCAGCAGCGTAGGCGGATTAGAGACCCAGTACTTC. This sequence encodes CASSVGGLETQYF.

The genes are TRBV28 and TRBJ1-5, with D tentatively TRBD1 (6 bases). The CDR3 length is 14 residues. V lost 3 bases to trimming and J lost 5 bases, with 11 bases between them. The germline CDR1 and CDR2 sequences are MDHEN and SYDVKM. In nucleotides, the CDR3 is TGTGCCAGCAGTTTTGTGGGGGGCGATCAGCCCCAGCATTTT. Encoded protein: CASSFVGGDQPQHF.

This clone has just a few counts. The chain recombines TRBV28 with TRBJ2-3; 8 nucleotides align to TRBD1. Trimming removed 6 bases from V and 8 bases from J; junction bases left unmatched: 10. Germline CDR1 reads MDHEN; CDR2 reads SYDVKM. CDR3 size: 14 residues. CDR3 in amino acids: CASRDRGVRVTQYF. The CDR3 nucleotides are TGTGCCAGCAGAGACAGGGGAGTAAGGGTTACGCAGTATTTT.

This chain joins TRBV15 and TRBJ1-2, with D possibly being TRBD1 (6 bases). Germline CDR1 and CDR2: LNHNV and YYDKDF (reference sequence). V was trimmed by 1 base and J by 7 bases, leaving 16 bases between them. CDR3 length: 15 residues. The CDR3 sequence: CATSRATFGGSGYTF. CDR3 sequence (DNA): TGTGCCACCAGCAGAGCCACTTTTGGGGGCTCTGGCTACACCTTC.

The gene calls are TRBV27 and TRBJ1-1; D unclear. Trimming cost V 6 bases and J 0 bases, with 8 bases left between them. This CDR3 region has 13 residues. The germline gives CDR1 MNHEY, CDR2 SMNVEV (reference sequence). CDR3 residues: CASSRFLNTEAFF. For the CDR3, the DNA is TGTGCCAGCAGCCGCTTCTTGAACACTGAAGCTTTCTTT.

The rearrangement uses TRBV29-1 and TRBJ2-3, with 14 bases that match TRBD2. V lost 1 base, J lost 5 bases, and 5 bases stayed unmatched. Germline-derived CDR1 and CDR2 are SQVTM and ANQGSEA. This CDR3 spans 16 amino acids. Written as DNA, the CDR3 is TGCAGCGTTGAAGGACTAGCGGGAGGGGGGCGAGATACGCAGTATTTT. It specifies CSVEGLAGGGRDTQYF.

The chain has TRBV27 and TRBJ2-7, with 7 bases that match TRBD1. Germline-derived CDR1 and CDR2 are MNHEY and SMNVEV (reference sequence). The CDR3 covers 15 residues. Germline trimming cut 5 bases from V and 7 bases from J; bases unmatched to any gene: 14. CDR3 residues: CASSGRDRLPQEQYF. The CDR3, as DNA: TGTGCCAGCAGTGGCCGGGACAGACTACCCCAAGAGCAGTACTTC.

The CDR3, as DNA: TGCGCCAGCAGCTTGGTGTGGACAGGCTCCTACAATGAGCAGTTCTTC. Protein: CASSLVWTGSYNEQFF. V and J are TRBV5-1 and TRBJ2-1; TRBD1 aligns across 7 bases. Germline CDR1 is SGHRS and CDR2 is YFSETQ. J was trimmed by 0 bases and V by 0 bases; bases with no gene match: 3. The CDR3 length is 16 residues. Together with reference TRBV5-1 and TRBJ2-1, the CDR3 gives the full variable domain: KAGVTQTPRYLIKTRGQQVTLSCSPISGHRSVSWYQQTPGQGLQFLFEYFSETQRNKGNFPGRFSGRQFSNSRSEMNVSTLELGDSALYLCASSLVWTGSYNEQFFGPGTRLTVL.

This clone was seen once. The J gene is TRBJ2-5, the V gene TRBV6-6, with D unresolved. Germline CDR1 MNHNY, CDR2 SVGAGI (reference sequence). CDR3 length: 15 residues. V gave up 3 bases and J gave up 1 base, with 12 bases separating them. The CDR3 DNA follows: TGTGCCAGCAGTTATGGGGTAACCCCCCAAGAGACCCAGTACTTC. Translated: CASSYGVTPQETQYF.

The rearrangement joins TRBV11-3 to TRBJ1-1; D not certain. V was cut by 3 bases and J by 2 bases, with 4 bases left in between. The CDR3 has 12 amino acids. Germline CDR1 and CDR2: SGHNT and YENEEA. CDR3 bases: TGTGCCAGCAGCTTCATAAACACTGAAGCTTTCTTT. This codes for CASSFINTEAFF.

The table lists this clone with a count of one. V is TRBV11-2 and J is TRBJ2-5; D remains ambiguous. The CDR3 runs 14 residues. The V gene's germline CDR1 is SGHAT and CDR2 FQNNGV. Trimming shortened V by 5 bases and J by 4 bases, and 14 bases separated the two germline ends. The CDR3 DNA reads as TGTGCCAGCAGCCCCGGTTACTCTTCAGAGACCCAGTACTTC. It encodes CASSPGYSSETQYF.

The rearrangement links TRBV13 to TRBJ1-2; D perhaps matches TRBD1 (6 bases). V lost 5 bases to trimming and J lost 4 bases, with 23 bases between them. This CDR3 has 17 residues. Germline loops: CDR1 PRHDT, CDR2 FYEKMQ (reference sequence). The CDR3 coding sequence is TGTGCCAGCAGCCAAGGGTTCGGGGGCCCGGTAATCTATGGCTACACCTTC. Amino acids: CASSQGFGGPVIYGYTF.